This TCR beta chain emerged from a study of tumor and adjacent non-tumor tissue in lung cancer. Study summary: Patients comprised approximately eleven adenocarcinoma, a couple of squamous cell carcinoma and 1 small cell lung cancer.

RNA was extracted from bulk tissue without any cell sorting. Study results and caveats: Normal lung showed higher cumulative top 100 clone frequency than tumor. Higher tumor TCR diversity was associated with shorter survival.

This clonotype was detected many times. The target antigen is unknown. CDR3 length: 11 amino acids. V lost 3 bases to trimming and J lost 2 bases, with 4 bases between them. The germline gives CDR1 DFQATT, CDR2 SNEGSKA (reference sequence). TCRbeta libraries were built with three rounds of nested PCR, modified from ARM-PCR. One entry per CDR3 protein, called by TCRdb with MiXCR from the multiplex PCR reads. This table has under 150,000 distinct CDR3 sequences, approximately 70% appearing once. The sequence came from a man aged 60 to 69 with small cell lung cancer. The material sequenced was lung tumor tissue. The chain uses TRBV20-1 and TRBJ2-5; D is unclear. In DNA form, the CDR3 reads TGCAGTGCTAGGACACAAGAGACCCAGTACTTC. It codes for CSARTQETQYF.